This T cell receptor beta chain emerged from a study of T cell clonotyping in hematopoietic cell transplantation. Regarding the study as a whole: Broader posttransplant TCR repertoire diversity was predicted by graft donor and pretransplant recipient Inverse Simpson Index values. Pathologically expanded recipient clonotypes increased progressively from day 30 to day 180 as diversity fell. No sorting was done, leaving CD4 and CD8 contributions mixed.

Generated by immunoSEQ multiplex PCR, the TCRdb table keeps only in-frame clones and is missing some. The sample includes about 15,000 clones, roughly nine tenths of them seen just once. Regarding this clone: What it binds is not known.

This CDR3 spans 16 amino acids. CDR1 is LNHDA, CDR2 SQIVND, per germline (reference sequence). Unmatched junction bases numbered 8, after V lost 6 bases and J lost 3 bases. The chain links TRBV19 to TRBJ2-7; 13 bases match TRBD2. Sequenced sample: peripheral blood mononuclear cells. This sequence was found in a man between 45 and 60 years old in good health. Some clones in this sample may be carry-over from other donors' samples. Here the CDR3 DNA reads TGTGCCAGTAGGGAAACTAGCGGGGGGGCAAACTACGAGCAGTACTTC. Translated: CASRETSGGANYEQYF.